These 25 T cell receptor beta chains originate from one sample sequenced in a study of T cell clones after liver transplantation. TCRdb's table, derived via immunoSEQ multiplex PCR, lists solely in-frame clones and lacks some. The table lists some 70,000 clones, about 80% of them singletons. The sample in question was CD4+ T cells from blood, obtained before liver transplant. The receptors originated from a human donor who received a liver transplant.

This sequence joins TRBV2 and TRBJ2-2, with 9 bases lining up with TRBD2. The V segment lost 2 bases and the J segment 0 bases; nucleotides outside the gene matches: 1. Germline V gene sequence: CDR1 SNHLY, CDR2 FYNNEI. The CDR3 extends over 16 amino acids. The CDR3 loop is CASSELAGANTGELFF. CDR3 DNA sequence: TGTGCCAGCAGTGAATTAGCGGGAGCGAACACCGGGGAGCTGTTTTTT.

The V gene is TRBV30, the J gene TRBJ1-1; possibly TRBD1 for D (5 bases). The V end was cut by 1 base, the J end by 10 bases, with 16 bases between. The length of the CDR3 is 13 residues. CDR1 and CDR2 (germline): GTSNPN, SVGIG (reference sequence). The CDR3 is CAWSDVTGTSAFF. CDR3 DNA: TGTGCCTGGAGTGATGTGACTGGGACTTCAGCTTTCTTT.

J is TRBJ2-3 and V is TRBV19; D may match TRBD1 or TRBD2 (5 bases each). The V gene's germline CDR1 is LNHDA and CDR2 SQIVND (reference sequence). Trimming removed 9 bases at V and 4 bases at J, with 20 bases between. This CDR3 contains 15 residues. The CDR3 nucleotides read TGTGCCAGCAAGCCCCGGGGCCCGGCCGCAGATACGCAGTATTTT. Its translation is CASKPRGPAADTQYF.

Concerning this clone: The CDR3 ends on some other residue instead of the conserved phenylalanine or tryptophan, so this is likely a read error. The genes are TRBV28 and TRBJ1-2; no clear D. Germline V CDR1 and CDR2: MDHEN, SYDVKM. Between the trimmed V and J ends, which lost 4 bases and 5 bases, there was a span of 14 bases. The CDR3 runs to 14 residues. The CDR3 coding sequence is TGTGCCAGCAGTTCCCCCCAACCCGGGTATGGCTACACCCTC. Translating gives CASSSPQPGYGYTL.

This clone appeared a single time. CDR3 residues: CASSPKPDRGLYEQYF. In DNA, the CDR3 is TGCGCCAGCAGCCCTAAGCCGGACAGGGGGCTCTACGAGCAGTACTTC. The chain carries TRBV4-1 and TRBJ2-7, with 11 bases lining up with TRBD1. Germline CDR1 MGHRA, CDR2 YSYEKL. The CDR3 is 16 amino acids. The junction had 8 bases not matched to a gene; V was cut back by 4 bases and J by 3 bases.

This clone was recorded a few times. J is TRBJ2-2 and V is TRBV4-3, with D uncertain. Germline loops: CDR1 LGHNA, CDR2 YSLEER. Trimming removed 0 bases at V and 3 bases at J, with 8 bases between. This CDR3 has 15 residues. The DNA for the CDR3 is TGCGCCAGCAGCCAAGATCCGGCTTACACCGGGGAGCTGTTTTTT. Amino acids: CASSQDPAYTGELFF.

The genes are TRBV18 and TRBJ2-1; D ambiguous. Per the germline V gene, CDR1 is KGHSH and CDR2 is LQKENI. The CDR3 runs 17 residues. V was clipped by 3 bases and J by 0 bases, with 15 bases between them. CDR3 sequence: CASSPRSWRSSYNEQFF. CDR3 DNA sequence: TGTGCCAGCTCACCCCGGTCATGGCGAAGCTCCTACAATGAGCAGTTCTTC.

The chain recombines TRBV5-6 with TRBJ2-2; unclear D gene. Looked up from germline, CDR1 is SGHDT and CDR2 is YYEEEE. V was cut by 0 bases and J by 6 bases, with 12 bases left in between. The CDR3 contains 15 residues. CDR3 sequence reads: CASSLETRDAGELFF. The CDR3 nucleotides read TGTGCCAGCAGCTTGGAGACCCGCGACGCCGGGGAGCTGTTTTTT.

The chain is built from TRBV5-1 and TRBJ2-5; D could derive from TRBD1 or TRBD2 (5 bases each). Germline CDR1 SGHRS, CDR2 YFSETQ. CDR3 length equals 13 residues. V was cut by 4 bases and J by 5 bases, with 12 bases left in between. CDR3 protein: CASSGPGRETQYF. CDR3 coding DNA: TGCGCCAGCAGCGGGCCGGGGCGGGAGACCCAGTACTTC.

This clone appeared a single time. CDR3 loop: CASSEASLGQGVYGYTF. CDR3 nucleotides: TGTGCCAGCAGTGAAGCGTCACTGGGACAGGGGGTGTATGGCTACACCTTC. The chain couples TRBV2 to TRBJ1-2; 11 nucleotides align to TRBD1. Losses at the gene ends were 0 bases for V and 5 bases for J; bases not matched to a gene: 8. The CDR3 extends over 17 amino acids. CDR1 is SNHLY and CDR2 is FYNNEI in the germline V gene.

The chain uses TRBV7-9 and TRBJ2-5; the match to TRBD2 covers 9 bases. J gave up 5 bases and V 5 bases, and 12 bases lay outside the gene matches. The CDR3 loop spans 16 amino acids. Germline V gives CDR1 SEHNR, CDR2 FQNEAQ (reference sequence). For the CDR3, the DNA is TGTGCCAGCAGCCTAGGGGTAGCGGGAGTATCCGAGACCCAGTACTTC. This translates into CASSLGVAGVSETQYF.

This clone turned up a few times. This chain joins TRBV5-1 and TRBJ2-2, with TRBD1 identical over 7 bases. The CDR3 spans 15 residues. CDR1 is SGHRS, CDR2 YFSETQ, per germline. The ends lost 3 bases at V and 7 bases at J; junction bases unmatched: 9. CDR3 DNA sequence: TGCGCCAGCAGCTGGGATGGACAGGCCGGCGGGGAGCTGTTTTTT. It codes for CASSWDGQAGGELFF.

V and J are TRBV29-1 and TRBJ2-7, with D tentatively TRBD1 (7 bases). V gave up 7 bases and J gave up 8 bases, with 18 bases separating them. The CDR3 is 12 amino acids. The germline V gene has CDR1 SQVTM and CDR2 ANQGSEA. The CDR3 protein is CSGRQGLGKQYF. Written as DNA, the CDR3 is TGCAGCGGCCGACAGGGACTGGGGAAGCAGTACTTC.

The gene calls are TRBV6-4 and TRBJ2-5; 7 bases match TRBD1. The germline gives CDR1 MRHNA, CDR2 SNTAGT. Trimming at V came to 6 bases and at J to 1 base, leaving 8 bases not matched to a gene. There are 15 residues in the CDR3. This chain's CDR3 is CASSRRTGPQETQYF. In nucleotides, the CDR3 is TGTGCCAGCAGCCGCCGGACAGGCCCCCAAGAGACCCAGTACTTC.

This chain links TRBV7-2 with TRBJ2-1; tentatively, D is TRBD1 (6 bases). The germline gives CDR1 SGHTA, CDR2 FQGNSA. The CDR3 is made up of 16 amino acids. Trimming removed 5 bases at V and 2 bases at J, with 16 bases between. CDR3 sequence: CASSPLGQLTYNEQFF. In nucleotides, the CDR3 is TGTGCCAGCAGCCCGCTAGGACAGCTTACCTACAATGAGCAGTTCTTC.

A word on this clone: The same CDR3 also results from other DNA sequences found in this sample. This chain uses TRBV14 with TRBJ1-2, with D perhaps TRBD1 (5 bases). This CDR3 is built from 14 residues. V shed 1 base and J shed 3 bases, with 9 bases lying between them. CDR1 SGHDN and CDR2 FVKESK come from the germline V gene. CDR3 region: CASSQGGGDYGYTF. The CDR3 nucleotides read TGTGCCAGCAGCCAAGGTGGGGGTGACTATGGCTACACCTTC.

The chain joins TRBV7-9 to TRBJ1-2, with D perhaps matching TRBD1 (6 bases). Germline CDR1 and CDR2: SEHNR and FQNEAQ (reference sequence). V lost 5 bases to trimming and J lost 8 bases, with 21 bases between them. The CDR3 consists of 15 residues. Here the CDR3 reads CASSPMGGVFGGYTF. The CDR3 DNA sequence: TGTGCCAGCAGCCCGATGGGGGGCGTGTTCGGAGGCTACACCTTC. The full variable domain, with the rest looked up from reference TRBV7-9 and TRBJ1-2, is DTGVSQNPRHKITKRGQNVTFRCDPISEHNRLYWYRQTLGQGPEFLTYFQNEAQLEKSRLLSDRFSAERPKGSFSTLEIQRTEQGDSAMYLCASSPMGGVFGGYTFGSGTRLTVV.

The rearrangement uses TRBV28 and TRBJ1-5; TRBD1 matches at 9 bases. V trimming: 5 bases; J trimming: 6 bases; junction bases outside the gene matches: 8. Germline V gives CDR1 MDHEN, CDR2 SYDVKM. The CDR3 is 15 residues long. Here the CDR3 DNA reads TGTGCCAGCAGTATCAGGACAGGGGTCACTCAGCCCCAGCATTTT. Protein sequence: CASSIRTGVTQPQHF.

This chain uses TRBV28 with TRBJ2-3; D unclear. The CDR3 is 13 amino acids. Trimming pared 6 bases from V and 14 bases from J, leaving 21 bases between. The germline CDR1 and CDR2 sequences are MDHEN and SYDVKM. CDR3 sequence (DNA): TGTGCCAGCAGCTCCCCTCGACGGTTGTTTGGGTATTTT. Its translation: CASSSPRRLFGYF.

The chain uses TRBV28 and TRBJ1-3; 7 bases agree with TRBD1. Germline values: CDR1 MDHEN, CDR2 SYDVKM. Unmatched junction bases numbered 13, after V lost 8 bases and J lost 0 bases. The CDR3 extends over 17 amino acids. The CDR3 loop is CASGRAGGSFSGNTIYF. The DNA for the CDR3 is TGTGCCAGCGGGAGGGCAGGGGGATCTTTCTCTGGAAACACCATATATTTT. Variable domain in full (rest from reference TRBV28 and TRBJ1-3): DVKVTQSSRYLVKRTGEKVFLECVQDMDHENMFWYRQDPGLGLRLIYFSYDVKMKEKGDIPEGYSVSREKKERFSLILESASTNQTSMYLCASGRAGGSFSGNTIYFGEGSWLTVV.

The chain has TRBV18 and TRBJ2-1; unclear D gene. CDR3 length equals 17 residues. The V and J ends lost 3 bases and 4 bases respectively, with 19 bases between them. The V gene's germline CDR1 is KGHSH and CDR2 LQKENI. The CDR3, as DNA: TGTGCCAGCTCACCGGGCGGCGGCAGAGTGTTGTACAATGAGCAGTTCTTC. This codes for CASSPGGGRVLYNEQFF.

The rearrangement joins TRBV7-8 to TRBJ2-1, with unresolved D. Trimming removed 3 bases at V and 3 bases at J, with 15 bases between. The CDR3 spans 16 residues. Germline V gene data show CDR1 as SGHVS and CDR2 as FQNEAQ. CDR3 residues: CASSFFHGIVYNEQFF. CDR3 in DNA: TGTGCCAGCAGCTTCTTTCATGGTATAGTCTACAATGAGCAGTTCTTC.

The chain joins TRBV5-4 to TRBJ2-5; D is unresolved. V shed 6 bases and J shed 5 bases, with 8 bases lying between them. The CDR3 covers 11 residues. The germline V gene has CDR1 SGHNT and CDR2 YYREEE (reference sequence). The CDR3 DNA reads as TGTGCCAGCAACGTGGGGGAGACCCAGTACTTC. Its protein is CASNVGETQYF. Full variable domain (remainder filled in from reference TRBV5-4 and TRBJ2-5): ETGVTQSPTHLIKTRGQQVTLRCSSQSGHNTVSWYQQALGQGPQFIFQYYREEENGRGNFPPRFSGLQFPNYSSELNVNALELDDSALYLCASNVGETQYFGPGTRLLVL.

The gene calls are TRBV7-2 and TRBJ2-5; the match to TRBD2 covers 9 bases. Germline trimming cut 7 bases from V and 3 bases from J; bases unmatched to any gene: 12. CDR1 SGHTA and CDR2 FQGNSA come from the germline V gene. This CDR3 contains 16 residues. This CDR3 is CASTPRGSGSKETQYF. Written as DNA, the CDR3 is TGTGCCAGCACCCCCCGAGGTAGCGGGAGTAAAGAGACCCAGTACTTC. The whole variable domain, remainder taken from reference TRBV7-2 and TRBJ2-5, is GAGVSQSPSNKVTEKGKDVELRCDPISGHTALYWYRQSLGQGLEFLIYFQGNSAPDKSGLPSDRFSAERTGGSVSTLTIQRTQQEDSAVYLCASTPRGSGSKETQYFGPGTRLLVL.

The V and J genes are TRBV29-1 and TRBJ2-6; D gene uncertain. This CDR3 comprises 14 residues. Germline assignment: CDR1 SQVTM and CDR2 ANQGSEA. Trimming pared 2 bases from V and 1 base from J, leaving 6 bases between. CDR3 residues: CSVERVSGANVLTF. CDR3 sequence (DNA): TGCAGCGTTGAAAGGGTATCTGGGGCCAACGTCCTGACTTTC.